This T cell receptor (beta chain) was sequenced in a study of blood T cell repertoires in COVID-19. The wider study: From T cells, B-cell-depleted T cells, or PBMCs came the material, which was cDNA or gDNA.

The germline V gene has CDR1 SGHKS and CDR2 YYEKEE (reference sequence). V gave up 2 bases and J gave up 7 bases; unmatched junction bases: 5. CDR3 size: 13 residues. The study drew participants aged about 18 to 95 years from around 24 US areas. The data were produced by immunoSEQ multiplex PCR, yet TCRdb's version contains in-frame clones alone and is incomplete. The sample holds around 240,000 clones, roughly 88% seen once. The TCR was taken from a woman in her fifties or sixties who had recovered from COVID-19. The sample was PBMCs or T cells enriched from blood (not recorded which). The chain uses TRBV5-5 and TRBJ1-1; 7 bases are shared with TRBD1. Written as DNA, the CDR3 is TGTGCCAGCAGCTTCAGGGACAGCAGTGAAGCTTTCTTT. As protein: CASSFRDSSEAFF.